The rows below give T cell receptor beta chains drawn from one sample of a study of CD8 T cells in ankylosing spondylitis. From the 5' RACE reads, TCRdb called clonotypes with MiXCR, one entry per CDR3 protein. The repertoire holds more than 150,000 distinct CDR3 sequences, with 18% as singletons. Source material: blood, either unsorted or a sorted T cell fraction (not recorded which). These receptors were taken from a male donor aged 10-29 years with ankylosing spondylitis or in good health (not recorded which). The CDR3 runs from the conserved cysteine through the conserved F or W.

J gene: TRBJ2-3
V gene: TRBV19
CDR3 protein: CASSRGTGPDTQYF

J gene: TRBJ2-1
V gene: TRBV5-1
CDR3 protein: CASSLSSGSHNEQFF

J gene: TRBJ2-1
V gene: TRBV29-1
CDR3 protein: CSVDPLAGDVNEQFF

J gene: TRBJ1-5
V gene: TRBV20-1
CDR3 protein: CSAREGGNQPQHF

J gene: TRBJ2-5
V gene: TRBV7-8
CDR3 protein: CASSQGPGRVMETQYF

J gene: TRBJ2-5
V gene: TRBV29-1
CDR3 protein: CSVEGQPQETQYF

J gene: TRBJ2-4
V gene: TRBV12-3/TRBV12-4
CDR3 protein: CASSTRPADIQYF

J gene: TRBJ2-7
V gene: TRBV5-1
CDR3 protein: CASSLGDRGHFYEQYF

J gene: TRBJ1-2
V gene: TRBV12-3/TRBV12-4
CDR3 protein: CASDRGGSSYGYTF

J gene: TRBJ2-1
V gene: TRBV5-1
CDR3 protein: CASSPHPGPPYNEQFF

J gene: TRBJ1-1
V gene: TRBV2
CDR3 protein: CASSSPGQGVYTEAFF

J gene: TRBJ2-7
V gene: TRBV6-5
CDR3 protein: CASSYMGLSSYEQYF

J gene: TRBJ2-5
V gene: TRBV18
CDR3 protein: CASSPREQETQYF

J gene: TRBJ2-5
V gene: TRBV6-2/TRBV6-3
CDR3 protein: CASSPYRVTQETQYF

J gene: TRBJ2-7
V gene: TRBV4-3
CDR3 protein: CASSQFLTGTGVTSGLYEQYF

J gene: TRBJ2-5
V gene: TRBV24-1
CDR3 protein: CATSGRREGPETQYF

J gene: TRBJ2-2
V gene: TRBV5-1
CDR3 protein: CASSLDGRWAGELFF